These 19 T cell receptor beta chains came from one sample sequenced in a study of T-cell reconstitution after alpha-beta-depleted transplantation in children. The TCRbeta library was prepared with unique molecular identifiers. TCRdb recomputed calls from the PCR reads with MiXCR, one row per CDR3 protein. The table shows around 700,000 distinct CDR3 sequences, with 10% to 15% occurring only once. The starting material was PBMCs, obtained before TCRalphabeta/CD19-depleted stem cell transplant. These receptors all come from a girl aged 2-9 years with congenital amegakaryocytic thrombocytopenia, due to receive a stem cell transplant.

The V gene is TRBV6-1, the J gene TRBJ2-1; D remains ambiguous. CDR1 is MNHNS and CDR2 is SASEGT in the germline V gene. The CDR3 is 14 amino acids. Trimming removed 5 bases at V and 9 bases at J, with 17 bases between. In DNA form, the CDR3 reads TGTGCCAGCAGTCGTTCGCTCGGGTCAGGTGAGCAGTTCTTC. This translates into CASSRSLGSGEQFF.

This clonotype was picked up many times. The CDR3 region has the DNA TGTGCCAGCAGCTTGGACAGCGCAGATACGCAGTATTTT. It is translated as CASSLDSADTQYF. The chain has TRBV7-2 and TRBJ2-3; possibly TRBD1 for D (6 bases). V lost 3 bases, J lost 4 bases, and 8 bases lay in between. The CDR3 loop spans 13 amino acids. The germline V gene has CDR1 SGHTA and CDR2 FQGNSA.

A few counts support this clonotype. The chain employs TRBV4-1 and TRBJ2-7, with 7 nucleotides matching TRBD2. The CDR3 totals 17 residues. Germline trimming cut 1 base from V and 3 bases from J; bases unmatched to any gene: 12. Germline-derived CDR1 and CDR2 are MGHRA and YSYEKL. In DNA form, the CDR3 reads TGCGCCAGCAGCCAAGGGAGGGGAGGGAGTGGACTCTACGAGCAGTACTTC. Translating gives CASSQGRGGSGLYEQYF.

This clonotype showed up many times. The chain couples TRBV5-5 to TRBJ2-2; no firm D call. The CDR3 sequence is 12 residues long. Per germline, CDR1 SGHKS and CDR2 YYEKEE (reference sequence). Trimming stripped 3 bases from V and 3 bases from J, with 3 bases between. Here the CDR3 reads CASSYDTGELFF. The CDR3 DNA is TGTGCCAGCAGCTATGACACCGGGGAGCTGTTTTTT.

The chain is built from TRBV5-1 and TRBJ2-7; D is undetermined. CDR3 length: 15 residues. The germline V gene has CDR1 SGHRS and CDR2 YFSETQ. Trimming left V 4 bases short and J 2 bases short, with 16 bases between. Written as DNA, the CDR3 is TGCGCCAGCAGCCAGGCGGTAGCATCTACCTACGAGCAGTACTTC. Protein product: CASSQAVASTYEQYF.

This chain uses TRBV7-8 with TRBJ2-7, with 10 bases aligning to TRBD1. Germline V gives CDR1 SGHVS, CDR2 FQNEAQ. V gave up 2 bases and J gave up 4 bases; unmatched junction bases: 5. This CDR3 spans 15 amino acids. CDR3 residues: CASSLWTGGVYEQYF. In DNA, the CDR3 is TGTGCCAGCAGCTTATGGACAGGGGGTGTTTACGAGCAGTACTTC.

This clonotype was recorded many times. DNA of the CDR3: TGTGCCAGCAGTGAATACGGAGGCCAATACGAGCAGTACTTC. As protein: CASSEYGGQYEQYF. The chain links TRBV25-1 to TRBJ2-7, with D maybe TRBD2 (5 bases). Germline V gene sequence: CDR1 MGHDK, CDR2 SYGVNS. V lost 0 bases, J lost 4 bases, and 10 bases lay in between. This CDR3 is built from 14 residues.

This clonotype has only a few counts. The chain joins TRBV20-1 to TRBJ2-3; a possible D gene is TRBD2 (5 bases). Per germline, CDR1 DFQATT and CDR2 SNEGSKA (reference sequence). V was cut by 1 base and J by 1 base, with 12 bases left in between. This CDR3 comprises 15 residues. CDR3 residues: CSARGAGVGTDTQYF. CDR3 DNA sequence: TGCAGTGCTAGAGGGGCCGGGGTGGGCACAGATACGCAGTATTTT.

This clonotype was seen more than once but under ten times. J is TRBJ2-1 and V is TRBV9; possibly TRBD1 for D (6 bases). V was cut by 2 bases and J by 2 bases, with 14 bases left in between. Germline-derived CDR1 and CDR2 are SGDLS and YYNGEE. The CDR3 is 16 residues long. CDR3 loop: CASSVARAGAYNEQFF. The CDR3 DNA follows: TGTGCCAGCAGCGTCGCCAGGGCAGGGGCCTACAATGAGCAGTTCTTC.

At least ten counts were recorded for this clonotype. The rearrangement joins TRBV28 to TRBJ1-2; D gene uncertain. The CDR3 is 11 amino acids. Trimming took off 8 bases at V and 6 bases at J, with 10 bases between the two ends. The germline gives CDR1 MDHEN, CDR2 SYDVKM. This CDR3 reads CASEEDHGYTF. CDR3 nucleotides: TGTGCCAGCGAGGAGGACCATGGCTACACCTTC.

In its sample, this clonotype was seen a few times. The CDR3 region is CSVEDFSSYNEQFF. The DNA of the CDR3 is TGCAGCGTTGAAGATTTTAGCTCCTACAATGAGCAGTTCTTC. The chain has TRBV29-1 and TRBJ2-1; the D is unclear. The CDR3 spans 14 residues. Trimming removed 0 bases from V and 0 bases from J, with 6 bases in between. CDR1 is SQVTM and CDR2 is ANQGSEA in the germline V gene.

In its sample, this clonotype was seen many times. J is TRBJ2-3 and V is TRBV29-1; tentatively, D is TRBD1 (5 bases). Germline CDR1 SQVTM, CDR2 ANQGSEA. This CDR3 is 13 amino acids long. Trimming took off 3 bases at V and 11 bases at J, with 18 bases between the two ends. The CDR3 spells CSVDTTGQGGQYF. The CDR3 DNA is TGCAGCGTTGATACGACTGGGCAGGGTGGGCAGTATTTT.

This clonotype appeared many times. The chain is built from TRBV15 and TRBJ1-5; D is ambiguous. The CDR3 has 15 residues. V was clipped by 6 bases and J by 3 bases, with 15 bases between them. The germline gives CDR1 LNHNV, CDR2 YYDKDF (reference sequence). CDR3 DNA: TGTGCCACCAGTAGTGATTGGGGTGACAATCAGCCCCAGCATTTT. Its protein is CATSSDWGDNQPQHF. Supplemented by reference TRBV15 and TRBJ1-5, the full variable domain reads DAMVIQNPRYQVTQFGKPVTLSCSQTLNHNVMYWYQQKSSQAPKLLFHYYDKDFNNEADTPDNFQSRRPNTSFCFLDIRSPGLGDTAMYLCATSSDWGDNQPQHFGDGTRLSIL.

This rearrangement joins TRBV3-1 to TRBJ2-6; D unclear. The germline V and J ends were trimmed by 1 base and 0 bases, with 10 bases remaining between them. This CDR3 is 17 amino acids long. Germline V lookup: CDR1 LGHDT, CDR2 YNNKEL (reference sequence). The CDR3 sequence: CASSQVTTDSGANVLTF. The CDR3 DNA reads TGTGCCAGCAGCCAAGTTACGACGGACTCTGGGGCCAACGTCCTGACTTTC.

In its sample, this clonotype was seen many times. This rearrangement joins TRBV6-5 to TRBJ2-7; 9 nucleotides agree with TRBD1. Trimming at V came to 0 bases and at J to 6 bases, leaving 9 bases not matched to a gene. Per the germline V gene, CDR1 is MNHEY and CDR2 is SVGAGI. The CDR3 is 16 amino acids. CDR3 DNA: TGTGCCAGCAGTTACTCGATCTCGGACAGGGGTTCCGAGCAGTACTTC. Translation: CASSYSISDRGSEQYF.

This clonotype was detected once. V gene TRBV20-1 combines with J gene TRBJ2-5, with 7 bases matching TRBD2. Unmatched junction bases numbered 18, after V lost 1 base and J lost 7 bases. The CDR3 contains 17 residues. Germline CDR1 reads DFQATT; CDR2 reads SNEGSKA (reference sequence). Here the CDR3 reads CSARGVDGGSLTGTQYF. The CDR3 bases are TGCAGTGCTAGAGGGGTGGACGGCGGGAGCTTAACGGGGACCCAGTACTTC.

V is TRBV20-1 and J is TRBJ2-5; 8 nucleotides align to TRBD1. V dropped 5 bases and J dropped 6; count of bases not matched to a gene: 11. The CDR3 contains 14 residues. Looked up from germline, CDR1 is DFQATT and CDR2 is SNEGSKA (reference sequence). The CDR3 bases are TGCAGTGCTGAACGACAGGGGTTGGACAAGACCCAGTACTTC. Translation gives CSAERQGLDKTQYF.

This clonotype was observed at least ten times. The V call is TRBV18, the J call TRBJ1-5, with D unresolved. V was trimmed by 3 bases and J by 4 bases, leaving 10 bases between them. The germline V gene encodes CDR1 KGHSH and CDR2 LQKENI. This CDR3 spans 14 amino acids. The CDR3 DNA is TGTGCCAGCTCACCCCAAGTGGGGAATCAGCCCCAGCATTTT. Amino acids: CASSPQVGNQPQHF.

In its sample, this clonotype was seen a few times. The V call is TRBV18, the J call TRBJ2-7, with a tentative D call TRBD1 (6 bases). Per germline, CDR1 KGHSH and CDR2 LQKENI. The CDR3 totals 14 residues. V was trimmed by 6 bases and J by 7 bases, leaving 19 bases between them. CDR3 loop: CASSTRTGLEEQYF. For the CDR3, the DNA is TGTGCCAGCTCTACCCGAACAGGGCTTGAGGAGCAGTACTTC.